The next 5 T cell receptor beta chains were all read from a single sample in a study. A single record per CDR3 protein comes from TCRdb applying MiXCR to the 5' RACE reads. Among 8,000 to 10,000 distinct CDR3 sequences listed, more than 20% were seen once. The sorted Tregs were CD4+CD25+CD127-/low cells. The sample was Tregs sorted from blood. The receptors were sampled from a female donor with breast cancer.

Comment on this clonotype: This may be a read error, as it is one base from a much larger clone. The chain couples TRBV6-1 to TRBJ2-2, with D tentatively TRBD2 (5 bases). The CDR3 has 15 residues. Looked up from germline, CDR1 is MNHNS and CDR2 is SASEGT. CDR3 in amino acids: CASSEGGGFAGELSF. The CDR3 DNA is TGTGCCAGCAGTGAAGGGGGTGGGTTCGCCGGGGAGCTGTCTTTT.

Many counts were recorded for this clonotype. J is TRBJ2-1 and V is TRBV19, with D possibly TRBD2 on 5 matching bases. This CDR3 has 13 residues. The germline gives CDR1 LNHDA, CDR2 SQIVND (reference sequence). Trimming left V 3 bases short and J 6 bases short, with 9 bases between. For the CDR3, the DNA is TGTGCCAGTAGTATGTACCTAGCCAATGAGCAGTTCTTC. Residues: CASSMYLANEQFF.

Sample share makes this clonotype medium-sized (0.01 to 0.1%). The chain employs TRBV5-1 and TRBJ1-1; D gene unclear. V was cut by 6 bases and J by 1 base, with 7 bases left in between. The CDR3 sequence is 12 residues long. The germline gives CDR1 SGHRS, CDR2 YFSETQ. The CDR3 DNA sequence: TGCGCCAGCAAGGAGGGGAACACTGAAGCTTTCTTT. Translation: CASKEGNTEAFF. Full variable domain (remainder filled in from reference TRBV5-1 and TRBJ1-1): KAGVTQTPRYLIKTRGQQVTLSCSPISGHRSVSWYQQTPGQGLQFLFEYFSETQRNKGNFPGRFSGRQFSNSRSEMNVSTLELGDSALYLCASKEGNTEAFFGQGTRLTVV.

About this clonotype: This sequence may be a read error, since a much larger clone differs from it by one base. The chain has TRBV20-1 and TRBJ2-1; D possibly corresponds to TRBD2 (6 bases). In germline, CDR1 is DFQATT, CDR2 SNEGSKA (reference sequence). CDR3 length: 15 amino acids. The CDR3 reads CGASRSGVMVNEQFF. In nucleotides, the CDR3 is TGCGGTGCTAGCCGCTCGGGAGTTATGGTGAATGAGCAGTTCTTC.

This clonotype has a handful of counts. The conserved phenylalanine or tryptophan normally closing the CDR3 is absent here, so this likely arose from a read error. CDR3 loop: CASSLERNTEAFL. The CDR3 region has the DNA TGTGCCAGCAGCTTGGAGCGGAACACTGAAGCTTTCCTT. The chain combines TRBV5-1 with TRBJ1-1, with no clear D. The CDR3 length is 13 residues. The germline V gene encodes CDR1 SGHRS and CDR2 YFSETQ.